This TCR beta chain was recovered during a study of shared clonotypes between healthy human individuals. Findings and caveats of the study: Estimated richness was generally greater in naive than memory subsets.

It was CD45RO-negative cells, positively selected for CCR7, that made up naive CD8 cells, with terminally differentiated effector memory CD45RA+ cells excluded. Donors were healthy HIV-negative adults without recently reported acute infections or vaccinations. Some clones are missing from TCRdb's copy, which holds only in-frame ones; the method was immunoSEQ multiplex PCR. The table lists about 2 million clones, roughly 94% of them singletons. The CDR3 covers 15 residues. Trimming stripped 1 base from V and 9 bases from J, with 13 bases between. Germline CDR1 and CDR2: MGHDK and SYGVNS. Remarks on this clone: Its antigen is unidentified.

Sample: naive CD8+ T cells sorted from blood. The source of this sequence is a man aged 18 to 29 in good health. The chain employs TRBV25-1 and TRBJ1-6, with D possibly TRBD1 on 5 matching bases. The CDR3 region has the DNA TGTGCCAGCAGTGAATTTGAGACAGAAGGTTCACCCCTCCACTTT. It codes for CASSEFETEGSPLHF.